Listed below are T cell receptor beta chains from one sample, sequenced in a study of cytomegalovirus exposure and HLA in healthy donors. Assay: immunoSEQ multiplex PCR; the TCRdb copy retains only in-frame clones and omits some. The table lists about 160,000 clones, roughly 84% of them singletons. The sample was PBMCs. All receptors come from a boy under 10 years old in good health and CMV-seronegative. Each CDR3 is given with its conserved first and last residue.

V gene	J gene	CDR3 protein
TRBV10-2	TRBJ1-3	CASRDLAGQGVSNTIYF
TRBV5-1	TRBJ1-2	CASSLEAQAYGYTF
TRBV7-3	TRBJ2-5	CASSSTGDRETQYF
TRBV18	TRBJ2-3	CASSPRDTPDTQYF
TRBV7-9	TRBJ1-1	CASSLVQALNTEAFF
TRBV7-2	TRBJ2-7	CASSPGGAGGYEQYF
TRBV6-5	TRBJ2-7	CASRGLAGWAYEQYF
TRBV30	TRBJ1-1	CAWSRSGGAFF
TRBV7-2	TRBJ1-4	CASSPAATGSNEKLFF
TRBV29-1	TRBJ1-2	CSVAGAYGYTF
TRBV5-5	TRBJ1-4	CASSGSGGEEKLLF
TRBV30	TRBJ2-5	CAWTWTGGGETQYF
TRBV5-4	TRBJ2-1	CASSLISGYNEQFF
TRBV28	TRBJ2-3	CASTKGGPVDTQYF
TRBV4-1	TRBJ2-7	CASSQVWGVSYEQYF
TRBV19	TRBJ1-2	CASSISPGKGRGYGYTF
TRBV18	TRBJ1-2	CASSPDGRGLGYGYTF
TRBV2	TRBJ2-1	CASNRRSTNEQFF
TRBV18	TRBJ2-5	CASSPRGQGVRETQYF
TRBV2	TRBJ1-5	CASSGAGLSNQPQHF
TRBV30	TRBJ1-3	CAWTLGDTIYF
TRBV7-2	TRBJ2-7	CASSLTSGTSYEQYF
TRBV30	TRBJ2-1	CAWSRGEVDPRNEQFF
TRBV27	TRBJ1-5	CASSVRGTPLNQPQHF
TRBV6-5	TRBJ2-1	CASRILAVSYNEQFF
TRBV29-1	TRBJ1-2	CSVEERPGGYGYTF
TRBV19	TRBJ2-1	CASSILAEVGYNEQFF
TRBV29-1	TRBJ1-2	CSVGAEGDRGFSYGYTF
TRBV30	TRBJ1-6	CAWSESSYNSPLHF
TRBV2	TRBJ1-2	CASSGGDRGWRGYTF
TRBV4-1	TRBJ2-1	CASSQVFPSGSFDEQFF
TRBV5-8	TRBJ1-2	CASSPDRVRGYTF
TRBV29-1	TRBJ1-1	CSVRDNTIGDTEAFF
TRBV27	TRBJ2-6	CASSWRTGANVLTF
TRBV6-6	TRBJ1-5	CASSLPPGANQPQHF
TRBV30	TRBJ2-3	CAWSVRQGVDTQYF
TRBV10-3	TRBJ1-5	CAISDGNQPQHF
TRBV27	TRBJ1-1	CASSLTGGTEAFF
TRBV4-2	TRBJ2-7	CASSVGAGIYEQYF
TRBV5-1	TRBJ2-5	CASSIGTGEETQYF
TRBV6-5	TRBJ2-1	CASSYSRLRGEQFF
TRBV6-1	TRBJ1-4	CASSFREKLFF
TRBV2	TRBJ2-1	CASSELSGLALGEQFF